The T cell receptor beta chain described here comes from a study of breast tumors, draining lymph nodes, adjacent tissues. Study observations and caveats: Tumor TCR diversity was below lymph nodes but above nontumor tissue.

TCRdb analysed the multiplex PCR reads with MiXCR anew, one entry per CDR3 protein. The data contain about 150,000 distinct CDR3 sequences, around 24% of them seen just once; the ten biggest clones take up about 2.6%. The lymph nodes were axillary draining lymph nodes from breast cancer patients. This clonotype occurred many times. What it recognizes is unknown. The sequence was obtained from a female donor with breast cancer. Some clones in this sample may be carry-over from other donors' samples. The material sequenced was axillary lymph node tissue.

The CDR3 loop reads CASSPTKTGYYNEQFF. In DNA form, the CDR3 reads TGTGCCAGCAGCCCGACAAAGACAGGTTACTACAATGAGCAGTTCTTC. This rearrangement joins TRBV5-8 to TRBJ2-1; TRBD1 might be the D (6 bases). With 4 bases removed from V and 3 bases from J, the gap between germline ends came to 17 bases. Looked up from germline, CDR1 is SGHTS and CDR2 is YDEGEE. The CDR3 consists of 16 residues.